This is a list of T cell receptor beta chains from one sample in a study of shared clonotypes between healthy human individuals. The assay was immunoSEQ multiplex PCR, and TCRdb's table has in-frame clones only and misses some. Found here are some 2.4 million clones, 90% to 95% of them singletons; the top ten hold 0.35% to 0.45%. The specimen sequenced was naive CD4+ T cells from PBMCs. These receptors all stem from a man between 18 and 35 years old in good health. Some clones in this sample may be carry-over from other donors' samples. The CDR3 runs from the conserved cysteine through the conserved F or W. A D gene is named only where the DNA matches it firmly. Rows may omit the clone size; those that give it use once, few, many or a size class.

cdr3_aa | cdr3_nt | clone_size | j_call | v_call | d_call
CASSPPSEQETQYF | TGTGCCAGCTCACCACCATCGGAACAAGAGACCCAGTACTTC | . | TRBJ2-5 | TRBV18 | .
CASSSARRDVPEQYF | TGTGCCAGCAGTTCAGCCCGGAGGGATGTACCCGAGCAGTACTTC | . | TRBJ2-7 | TRBV28 | .
CASSQGRGSTDTQYF | TGCGCCAGCAGCCAAGGTCGGGGCTCCACAGATACGCAGTATTTT | . | TRBJ2-3 | TRBV4-1 | .
CASSSGQDPYEQYF | TGTGCCAGCAGTTCAGGTCAGGACCCCTACGAGCAGTACTTC | once | TRBJ2-7 | TRBV28 | .
CASSSSGTSGSYEQYF | TGTGCCAGCAGCTCAAGTGGGACTAGCGGATCCTACGAGCAGTACTTC | . | TRBJ2-7 | TRBV7-9 | TRBD2
CARSLERGRMNTEAFF | TGTGCCAGAAGCTTGGAGAGGGGCCGTATGAACACTGAAGCTTTCTTT | . | TRBJ1-1 | TRBV5-3 | .
CASSLHGGGHSPYEQYF | TGTGCCAGCAGCTTGCACGGTGGGGGGCACAGCCCCTACGAGCAGTACTTC | . | TRBJ2-7 | TRBV5-5 | .
CASSNRGGTQYF | TGTGCCAGCAGCAACAGGGGGGGTACGCAGTATTTT | . | TRBJ2-3 | TRBV27 | .
CASSLRDGGSYEQYF | TGCGCCAGCAGCTTGAGGGACGGGGGATCCTACGAGCAGTACTTC | . | TRBJ2-7 | TRBV5-1 | .
CASSLEGGRTEAFF | TGTGCCAGCAGCTTAGAGGGTGGAAGGACTGAAGCTTTCTTT | . | TRBJ1-1 | TRBV11-1 | .
CASSPGVGPYEQYF | TGTGCCAGCTCACCAGGGGTGGGCCCCTACGAGCAGTACTTC | . | TRBJ2-7 | TRBV18 | .
CASSYLVNQPQHF | TGTGCCAGCAGTTACCTAGTCAATCAGCCCCAGCATTTT | few | TRBJ1-5 | TRBV6-5 | .
CASSLGLGYSSYEQYF | TGTGCCAGCAGCTTAGGTCTGGGGTATTCCTCCTACGAGCAGTACTTC | . | TRBJ2-7 | TRBV7-2 | .
CASSPGLAYNEQFF | TGTGCCAGCAGCCCGGGACTAGCCTACAATGAGCAGTTCTTC | few | TRBJ2-1 | TRBV7-2 | TRBD2
CASSTITGATGYTF | TGTGCCAGCAGCACTATTACAGGGGCTACCGGCTACACCTTC | . | TRBJ1-2 | TRBV9 | TRBD1